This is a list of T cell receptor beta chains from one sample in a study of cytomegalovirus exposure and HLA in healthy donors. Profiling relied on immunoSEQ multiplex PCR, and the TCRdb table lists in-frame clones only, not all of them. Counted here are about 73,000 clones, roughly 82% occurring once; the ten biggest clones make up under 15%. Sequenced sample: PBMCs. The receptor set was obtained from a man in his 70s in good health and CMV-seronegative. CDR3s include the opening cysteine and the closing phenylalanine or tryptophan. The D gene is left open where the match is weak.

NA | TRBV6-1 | CASSAGGQKPQHF
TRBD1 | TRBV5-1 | CASSLAARTGVDEQYF
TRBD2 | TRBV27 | CASSGGLRTDTQYF
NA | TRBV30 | CAWSVLLNYGYTF
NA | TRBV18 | CASSPLPGELFF
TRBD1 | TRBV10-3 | CAIRTGSDEQFF
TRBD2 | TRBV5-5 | CASLIGTNNEQFF
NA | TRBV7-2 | CASSLRAGNGNSPLHF
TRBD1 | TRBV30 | CAWSAGQDYEQYF
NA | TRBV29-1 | CSLLQGHNEQFF
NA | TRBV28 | CASSNQQGAGGYTF
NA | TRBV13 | CASSRGSRGSYEQYF
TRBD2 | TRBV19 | CASTTGTSGKGYEQFF